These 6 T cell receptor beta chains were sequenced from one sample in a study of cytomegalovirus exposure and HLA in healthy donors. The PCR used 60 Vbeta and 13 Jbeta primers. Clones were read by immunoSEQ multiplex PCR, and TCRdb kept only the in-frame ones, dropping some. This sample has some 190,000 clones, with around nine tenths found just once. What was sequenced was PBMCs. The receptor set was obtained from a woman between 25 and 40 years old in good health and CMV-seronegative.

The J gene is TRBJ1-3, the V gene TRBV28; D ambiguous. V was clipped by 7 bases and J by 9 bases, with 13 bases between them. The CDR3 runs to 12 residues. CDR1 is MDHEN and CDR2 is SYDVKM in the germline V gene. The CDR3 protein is CASTLGGGTIYF. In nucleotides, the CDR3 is TGTGCCAGCACCCTTGGAGGTGGCACCATATATTTT.

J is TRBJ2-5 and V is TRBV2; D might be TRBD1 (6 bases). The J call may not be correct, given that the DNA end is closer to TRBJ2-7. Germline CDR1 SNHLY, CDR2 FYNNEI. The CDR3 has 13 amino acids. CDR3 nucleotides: TGTGCCAGCAGGTTACAGGGAACCTACGAGCAGTACTTC. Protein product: CASRLQGTYEQYF.

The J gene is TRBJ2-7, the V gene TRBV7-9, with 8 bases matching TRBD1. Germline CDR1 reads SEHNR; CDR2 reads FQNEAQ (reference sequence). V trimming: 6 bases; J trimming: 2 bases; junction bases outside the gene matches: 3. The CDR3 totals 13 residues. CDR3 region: CASSWGQAYEQYF. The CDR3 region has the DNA TGTGCCAGCAGTTGGGGACAGGCCTACGAGCAGTACTTC.

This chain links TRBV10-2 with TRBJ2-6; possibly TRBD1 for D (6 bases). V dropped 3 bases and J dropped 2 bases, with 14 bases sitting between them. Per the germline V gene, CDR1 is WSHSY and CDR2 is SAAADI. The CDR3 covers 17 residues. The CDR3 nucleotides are TGCGCCAGCAGTGACTCGCAGGGGCTCGCTGGGGCCAACGTCCTGACTTTC. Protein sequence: CASSDSQGLAGANVLTF.

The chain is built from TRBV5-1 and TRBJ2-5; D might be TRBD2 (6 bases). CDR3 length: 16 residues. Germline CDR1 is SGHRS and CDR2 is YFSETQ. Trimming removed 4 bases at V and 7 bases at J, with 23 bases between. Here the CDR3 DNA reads TGCGCCAGCAGCCCCATTACGGGACTCCGGGGTCGGACCCAGTACTTC. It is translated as CASSPITGLRGRTQYF.

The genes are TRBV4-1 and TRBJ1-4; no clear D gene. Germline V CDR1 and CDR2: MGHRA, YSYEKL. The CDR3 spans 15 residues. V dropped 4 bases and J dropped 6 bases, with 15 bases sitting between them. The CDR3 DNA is TGCGCCAGCAGCCGAGGCGACCGCGTAGATGAAAAACTGTTTTTT. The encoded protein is CASSRGDRVDEKLFF.